This T cell receptor (beta chain) was observed in a study of cytomegalovirus exposure and HLA in healthy donors. Study outcomes and limitations: Across donors, most TCRs were seen rarely, yet some public ones were widespread. A highly shared variant cluster was judged a likely technical artifact.

PCR amplification relied on 60 Vbeta primers (plus 13 Jbeta primers). Produced via immunoSEQ multiplex PCR; TCRdb's table is partial and in-frame only. Here the sample spans roughly 120,000 clones, approximately 83% being singletons. V was clipped by 2 bases and J by 0 bases; unmatched bases: 7. Germline V gene sequence: CDR1 SNHLY, CDR2 FYNNEI. This CDR3 contains 17 residues. A word on this clone: The antigen is unknown.

The sequence was collected from a woman aged 18-29 years in good health and CMV-seronegative. Sequencing was carried out using PBMCs. The V and J genes are TRBV2 and TRBJ2-3; 8 positions agree with TRBD1. This CDR3 is CASSEPDRETSTDTQYF. CDR3 bases: TGTGCCAGCAGTGAACCGGACAGGGAAACTAGCACAGATACGCAGTATTTT. The whole variable domain, filled in from reference TRBV2 and TRBJ2-3, reads EPEVTQTPSHQVTQMGQEVILRCVPISNHLYFYWYRQILGQKVEFLVSFYNNEISEKSEIFDDQFSVERPDGSNFTLKIRSTKLEDSAMYFCASSEPDRETSTDTQYFGPGTRLTVL.